This record looks at one T cell receptor beta chain sequence and its context. The target antigen is unknown. The source of the sample is a study of CD8 T cells in ankylosing spondylitis. Broader study findings: Within peripheral blood, clones linked to disease were CD8+ and relatively rare. Seemingly characteristic of ankylosing spondylitis blood was a TCR beta motif consisting of 7 or 8 highly homologous variants.

TCRdb reprocessed the 5' RACE reads via MiXCR and lists one record per CDR3 protein. This table holds under 950,000 distinct CDR3 sequences, around 20% found once. The germline V gene encodes CDR1 MNHNS and CDR2 SASEGT. V was pared by 6 bases and J by 4 bases, with 4 bases of the junction left unmatched. This CDR3 comprises 15 residues. This chain connects TRBV6-1 to TRBJ2-5; the match to TRBD2 covers 14 bases. The specimen was blood, either unsorted or a sorted T cell fraction (not recorded which). The TCR originated in a male donor with ankylosing spondylitis. CDR3 DNA: TGTGCCAGCAGAAGACTAGCGGGAGGGGTAGAGACCCAGTACTTC. This translates into CASRRLAGGVETQYF.